This TCR beta chain derives from a study of long-term antiretroviral therapy in people with HIV. Germline V lookup: CDR1 GTSNPN, CDR2 SVGIG (reference sequence). V lost 3 bases and J 5 bases, leaving 13 bases between the germline ends. This CDR3 has 13 residues. Only one count was recorded for this clone. Its antigen remains unknown. Researchers ran immunoSEQ v3.0 at survey level. Repertoires were generated with immunoSEQ multiplex PCR, while TCRdb's copy carries only in-frame clones and drops some. The sample lists tens of thousands of clones; 80% to 90% were seen once. The study's findings and limits: Diversity increased after ART yet remained lower than in transplant donor controls.

Sequencing used unsorted PBMCs, obtained 0.8 years before starting antiretroviral therapy. The sequence was collected from a man between 18 and 29 years old with HIV. The gene calls are TRBV30 and TRBJ2-5; D possibly corresponds to TRBD2 (6 bases). The CDR3 spells CAWRGDFEETQYF. CDR3 DNA sequence: TGTGCCTGGAGAGGGGACTTCGAGGAGACCCAGTACTTC.